This entry lists 16 T cell receptor beta chains sequenced from one sample in a study of blood T cell repertoires in COVID-19. Produced via immunoSEQ multiplex PCR; TCRdb's table is partial and in-frame only. The sample contains about 89,000 clones, about 86% of which appear only once. Input material: peripheral blood. All receptors come from an older man with active or convalescent COVID-19.

Worth noting for this clone: The germline gene is not matched at one end of the junction; a read error may be the cause. The chain is built from TRBV7-7 and TRBJ1-5, with 8 bases matching TRBD1. The germline V gene encodes CDR1 SSHAT and CDR2 FNYEAQ (reference sequence). The CDR3 sequence is 15 residues long. The CDR3 sequence is CASSSRDRKGQPQHF. The CDR3 bases are TGTGCTAGCAGCTCCCGGGACAGGAAAGGTCAGCCCCAGCATTTT.

The chain links TRBV15 to TRBJ1-1; D unclear. CDR3 length: 13 amino acids. V lost 5 bases to trimming and J lost 2 bases, with 9 bases between them. CDR1 LNHNV and CDR2 YYDKDF come from the germline V gene (reference sequence). The CDR3 DNA reads as TGTGCCACCAGCCTAGTCGTAAACACTGAAGCTTTCTTT. As protein: CATSLVVNTEAFF.

The gene calls are TRBV9 and TRBJ2-1, with 10 bases identical to TRBD2. The CDR3 sequence is 15 residues long. Trimming cost V 0 bases and J 7 bases; bases outside gene matches: 4. In germline, CDR1 is SGDLS, CDR2 YYNGEE. This CDR3 reads CASSVGLAGVNEQFF. DNA of the CDR3: TGTGCCAGCAGCGTAGGCCTAGCGGGAGTTAATGAGCAGTTCTTC.

Of note for this clone: Its ends do not fully match the called genes, so a read error is possible. The chain links TRBV6-1 to TRBJ2-7; D possibly corresponds to TRBD1 (5 bases). This CDR3 is built from 13 residues. Germline assignment: CDR1 MNHNS and CDR2 SASEGT. The CDR3 DNA reads TGTGCCAGCAGAGAAGCACAGGACTACGAGCAGTACTTC. Its protein product is CASREAQDYEQYF.

The DNA for the CDR3 is TGCGCCAGCAGCCAAGTTGGGGTCGGCAGGACTGGGGGCTACACCTTC. It codes for CASSQVGVGRTGGYTF. The chain is built from TRBV4-1 and TRBJ1-2; D unclear. The V and J ends lost 1 base and 8 bases respectively, with 20 bases between them. Germline V gives CDR1 MGHRA, CDR2 YSYEKL. This CDR3 spans 16 amino acids.

This chain uses TRBV14 with TRBJ1-2, with 7 bases aligning to TRBD1. This CDR3 spans 13 amino acids. After removal of 3 bases from V and 4 bases from J, the junction contained 2 bases not matched to a gene. The V gene's germline CDR1 is SGHDN and CDR2 FVKESK. As DNA, the CDR3 is TGTGCCAGCAGCCAGGGACAGACCTATGGCTACACCTTC. It encodes CASSQGQTYGYTF. Using reference TRBV14 and TRBJ1-2 for the parts outside the CDR3, the full variable domain is EAGVTQFPSHSVIEKGQTVTLRCDPISGHDNLYWYRRVMGKEIKFLLHFVKESKQDESGMPNNRFLAERTGGTYSTLKVQPAELEDSGVYFCASSQGQTYGYTFGSGTRLTVV.

This clone has only one observation. The V call is TRBV30, the J call TRBJ2-3, with TRBD1 identical over 10 bases. CDR1 is GTSNPN, CDR2 SVGIG, per germline (reference sequence). Trimming removed 5 bases from V and 4 bases from J; junction bases left unmatched: 6. The CDR3 spans 14 residues. Here the CDR3 DNA reads TGTGCCTGGGGGGACAGGGGTGTACCAGATACGCAGTATTTT. Amino acid sequence: CAWGDRGVPDTQYF.

The chain carries TRBV27 and TRBJ2-1; TRBD2 matches at 14 bases. After removal of 6 bases from V and 10 bases from J, the junction contained 8 bases not matched to a gene. CDR3 size: 15 residues. The germline V gene encodes CDR1 MNHEY and CDR2 SMNVEV (reference sequence). CDR3 residues: CASRPGLAGVGEQFF. The DNA for the CDR3 is TGTGCCAGCAGACCGGGACTAGCGGGAGTAGGCGAGCAGTTCTTC.

This clone appeared a few times. V usage is TRBV7-6 and J usage is TRBJ2-7, with 8 bases identical to TRBD2. V was pared by 5 bases and J by 3 bases, with 9 bases of the junction left unmatched. Germline loops: CDR1 SGHVS, CDR2 FNYEAQ. The CDR3 spans 15 residues. The CDR3, as DNA: TGTGCCAGCAGCCACCCGGGACTAGGAATCTACGAGCAGTACTTC. It translates to CASSHPGLGIYEQYF.

This clone came up a few times. This chain joins TRBV6-1 and TRBJ1-4; TRBD1 might be the D (5 bases). The V gene lost 2 bases and the J gene lost 5 bases, with 9 bases spanning the gap. Germline values: CDR1 MNHNS, CDR2 SASEGT. CDR3 size: 14 residues. The chain's CDR3 is CASSEWGPNEKLFF. The CDR3 DNA reads TGTGCCAGCAGTGAATGGGGCCCAAATGAAAAACTGTTTTTT.

With regard to this clone: Its ends do not fully match the called genes, so a read error is possible. This chain links TRBV7-7 with TRBJ2-3; D gene uncertain. The CDR3 length is 13 residues. CDR1 and CDR2 from the germline V gene are SSHAT and FNYEAQ (reference sequence). CDR3 coding DNA: TGTGCTAGCAGCCCCCTTGGGCCAGATACGCAGTATTTT. Translating it yields CASSPLGPDTQYF.

The V call is TRBV6-5, the J call TRBJ1-5; D unresolved. The germline CDR1 and CDR2 sequences are MNHEY and SVGAGI. V was pared by 8 bases and J by 5 bases, with 13 bases between. The CDR3 has 13 residues. In nucleotides, the CDR3 is TGTGCCAGCCGTTGGGCAGCCGATCAGCCCCAGCATTTT. As protein: CASRWAADQPQHF.

This chain joins TRBV2 and TRBJ1-5, with D hard to call. The CDR3 sequence is 14 residues long. Between the trimmed V and J ends, which lost 3 bases and 5 bases, there was a span of 11 bases. Germline V CDR1 and CDR2: SNHLY, FYNNEI. The CDR3 DNA is TGTGCCAGCAGTGATCAGGTCAGCCATCAGCCCCAGCATTTT. It yields the protein CASSDQVSHQPQHF.

The chain employs TRBV10-3 and TRBJ1-1; 8 nucleotides line up with TRBD1. The CDR3 is made up of 14 amino acids. Germline V gene sequence: CDR1 ENHRY, CDR2 SYGVKD. V lost 3 bases, J lost 5 bases, and 5 bases stayed unmatched. The CDR3 protein is CAISDRQGRTEAFF. CDR3 DNA: TGTGCCATCAGTGATCGACAGGGGAGGACTGAAGCTTTCTTT.

V usage is TRBV2 and J usage is TRBJ2-2; D gene uncertain. This CDR3 has 14 amino acids. Germline V gives CDR1 SNHLY, CDR2 FYNNEI. Trimming shortened V by 2 bases and J by 2 bases, and 6 bases separated the two germline ends. CDR3 bases: TGTGCCAGCAGTGAAACACGAAACACCGGGGAGCTGTTTTTT. Its translation is CASSETRNTGELFF.

V gene TRBV19 combines with J gene TRBJ1-5, with 7 bases fitting TRBD1. The CDR3 consists of 13 residues. The germline V gene encodes CDR1 LNHDA and CDR2 SQIVND (reference sequence). V gave up 4 bases and J gave up 4 bases; unmatched junction bases: 1. CDR3 residues: CASSRDRNQPQHF. The CDR3 bases are TGTGCCAGTAGTAGGGACAGAAATCAGCCCCAGCATTTT.